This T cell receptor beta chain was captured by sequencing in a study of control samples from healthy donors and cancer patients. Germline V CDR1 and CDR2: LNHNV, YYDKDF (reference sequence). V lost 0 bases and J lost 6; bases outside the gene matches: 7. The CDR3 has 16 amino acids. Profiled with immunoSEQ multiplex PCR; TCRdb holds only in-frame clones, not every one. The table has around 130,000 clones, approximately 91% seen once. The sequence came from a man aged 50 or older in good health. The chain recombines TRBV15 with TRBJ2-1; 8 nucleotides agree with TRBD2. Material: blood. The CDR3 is CATSREWASGSNEQFF. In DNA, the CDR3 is TGTGCCACCAGCAGAGAATGGGCTAGCGGGTCCAATGAGCAGTTCTTC.